This T cell receptor beta chain appears in the sequencing data of a study of spatial heterogeneity in lung cancer. The overall study: The donors comprised about 65 untreated early-stage non-small cell lung cancer patients.

This clonotype has ten or more counts. TCR cDNA molecules each had a unique molecular identifier. TCRdb redid the calling of the 5' RACE reads with MiXCR, one entry per CDR3 protein. The table shows approximately 27,000 distinct CDR3 sequences, with 4.5% to 7.5% occurring only once. Documented time point: blood at routine non-recurrence follow-up after resection. No cells were sorted before sequencing. The whole RNA sequenced was extracted from tumor, nontumor lung or frozen PBMC. The CDR3 is 13 amino acids. V shed 0 bases and J shed 3 bases, with 7 bases lying between them. Germline V gives CDR1 SGHRS, CDR2 YFSETQ.

This sample comprised PBMCs, obtained at follow-up. This chain uses TRBV5-1 with TRBJ2-7; maybe TRBD2 (5 bases). This receptor was identified in a male donor with early-stage non-small cell lung cancer. CDR3 nucleotide sequence: TGCGCCAGCAGCTTGGCAGGACTCTACGAGCAGTACTTC. Residues: CASSLAGLYEQYF.